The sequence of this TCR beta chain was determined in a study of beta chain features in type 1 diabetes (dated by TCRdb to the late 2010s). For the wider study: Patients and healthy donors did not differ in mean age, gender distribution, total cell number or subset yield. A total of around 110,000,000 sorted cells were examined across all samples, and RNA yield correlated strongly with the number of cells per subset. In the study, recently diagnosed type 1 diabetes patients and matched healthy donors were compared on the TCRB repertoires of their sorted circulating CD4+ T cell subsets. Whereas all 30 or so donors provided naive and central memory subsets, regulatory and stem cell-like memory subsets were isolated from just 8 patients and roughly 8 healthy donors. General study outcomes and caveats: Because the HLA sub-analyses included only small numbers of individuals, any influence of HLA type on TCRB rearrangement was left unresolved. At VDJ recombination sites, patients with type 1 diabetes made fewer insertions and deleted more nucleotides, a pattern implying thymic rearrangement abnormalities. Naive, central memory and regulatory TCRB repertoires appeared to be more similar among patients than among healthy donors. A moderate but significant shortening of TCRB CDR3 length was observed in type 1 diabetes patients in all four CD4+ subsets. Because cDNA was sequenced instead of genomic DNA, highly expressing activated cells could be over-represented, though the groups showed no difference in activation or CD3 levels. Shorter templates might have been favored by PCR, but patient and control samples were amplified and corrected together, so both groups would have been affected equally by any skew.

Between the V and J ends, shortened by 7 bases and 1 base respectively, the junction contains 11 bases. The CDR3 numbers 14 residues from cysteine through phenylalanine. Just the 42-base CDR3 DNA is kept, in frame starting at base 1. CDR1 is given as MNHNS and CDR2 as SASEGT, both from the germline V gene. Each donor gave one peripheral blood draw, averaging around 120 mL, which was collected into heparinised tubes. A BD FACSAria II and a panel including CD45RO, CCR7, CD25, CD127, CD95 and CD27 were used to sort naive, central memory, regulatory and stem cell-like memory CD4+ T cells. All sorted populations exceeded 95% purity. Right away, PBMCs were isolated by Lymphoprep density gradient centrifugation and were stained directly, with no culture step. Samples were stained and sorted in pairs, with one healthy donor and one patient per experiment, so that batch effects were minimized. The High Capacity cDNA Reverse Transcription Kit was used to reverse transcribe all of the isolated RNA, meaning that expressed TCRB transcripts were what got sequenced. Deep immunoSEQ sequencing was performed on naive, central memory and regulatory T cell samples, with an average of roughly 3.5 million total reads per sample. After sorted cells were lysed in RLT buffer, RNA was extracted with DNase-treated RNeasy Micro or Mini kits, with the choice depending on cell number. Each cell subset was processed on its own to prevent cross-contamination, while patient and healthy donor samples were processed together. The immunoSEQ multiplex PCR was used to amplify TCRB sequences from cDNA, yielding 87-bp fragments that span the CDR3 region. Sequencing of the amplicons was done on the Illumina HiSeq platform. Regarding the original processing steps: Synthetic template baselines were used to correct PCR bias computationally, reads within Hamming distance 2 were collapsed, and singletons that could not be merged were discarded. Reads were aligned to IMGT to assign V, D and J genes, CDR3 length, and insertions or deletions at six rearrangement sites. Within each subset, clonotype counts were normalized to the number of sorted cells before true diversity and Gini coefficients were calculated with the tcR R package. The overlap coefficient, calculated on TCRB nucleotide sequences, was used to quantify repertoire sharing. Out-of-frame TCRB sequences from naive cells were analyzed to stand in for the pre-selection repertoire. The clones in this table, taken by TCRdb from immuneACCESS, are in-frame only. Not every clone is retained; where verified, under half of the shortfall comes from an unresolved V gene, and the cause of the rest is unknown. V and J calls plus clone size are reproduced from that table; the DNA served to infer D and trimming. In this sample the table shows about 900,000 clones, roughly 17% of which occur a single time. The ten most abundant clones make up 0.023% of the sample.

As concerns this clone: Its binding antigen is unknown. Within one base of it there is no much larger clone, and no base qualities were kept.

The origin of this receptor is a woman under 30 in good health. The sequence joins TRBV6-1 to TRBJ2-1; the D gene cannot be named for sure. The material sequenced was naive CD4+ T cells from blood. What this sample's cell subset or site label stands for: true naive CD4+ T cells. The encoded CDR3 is CASTPAVSYNEQFF. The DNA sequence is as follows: TGTGCCAGCACCCCGGCCGTGTCCTACAATGAGCAGTTCTTC.